This T cell receptor (beta chain) appears in the sequencing data of a study of Graves' ophthalmopathy and Graves' hyperthyroidism. Study conclusions and caveats: It was with roughly 71% sensitivity and almost 75% specificity that the model predicted ophthalmopathy progression. A model built from 13 signatures distinguished ophthalmopathy from stable hyperthyroidism with 87.88% sensitivity and approximately 81% specificity. Blood was where most expanded thyroid clonotypes above 0.001 frequency also turned up.

CDR1 and CDR2 (germline): MGHDK, SYGVNS. The CDR3 runs to 14 residues. The junction had 10 bases not matched to a gene; V was cut back by 9 bases and J by 4 bases. Establishment of the diagnosis relied upon clinical symptoms, serum thyroxine, TRAb, thyroid ultrasound and orbital computed tomography. Amplification of the TCR beta CDR3 regions used RNA transcripts (as template). HTBI primers were used in a first-round RT-PCR, which preceded a second-round multiplex PCR. Via MiXCR, TCRdb re-called the multiplex PCR reads, giving one row per CDR3 protein. Here the sample spans about 740,000 distinct CDR3 sequences, approximately 40% being singletons. Comments on this clonotype: Its antigen is unknown.

The clonotype was recovered from an adult man with Graves' ophthalmopathy. The chain carries TRBV25-1 and TRBJ1-1, with TRBD1 identical over 8 bases. Material for sequencing was peripheral blood. The CDR3 bases are TGTGCCAGTTACAGAGGACAGGGCGGCACTGAAGCTTTCTTT. Translation: CASYRGQGGTEAFF.